Presented here are 32 T cell receptor beta chains from one specimen sequenced in a study of CD8 T cells in Susac syndrome. Random hexamers were used to reverse transcribe roughly 0.45 to 1 ug of RNA. Using its own MiXCR run on the immunoSEQ multiplex PCR reads, TCRdb lists one record per CDR3 protein. Here the sample spans about 130,000 distinct CDR3 sequences, over 85% being singletons. Specimen: CD8+ T cells from PBMCs. These receptors all come from a human donor with Susac syndrome.

The chain has TRBV6-1 and TRBJ2-7; D is perhaps TRBD1 or TRBD2 (7 bases each). Germline loops: CDR1 MNHNS, CDR2 SASEGT. The CDR3 is 17 residues long. The V and J ends lost 6 bases and 1 base respectively, with 22 bases between them. The CDR3 coding sequence is TGTGCCAGCAGCGCTTCTAGGGGAGGGGGCGTTTCCTACGAGCAGTACTTC. It is translated as CASSASRGGGVSYEQYF.

The CDR3 bases are TGCAGTGCTACCCCGGGACAGCTTGAAGCTTTCTTT. Amino acid sequence: CSATPGQLEAFF. The V call is TRBV20-1, the J call TRBJ1-1; 7 nucleotides align to TRBD1. The J segment lost 7 bases and the V segment lost 4 bases, leaving 6 bases of the junction unmatched. CDR3 length equals 12 residues. CDR1 DFQATT and CDR2 SNEGSKA come from the germline V gene (reference sequence).

CDR3 sequence: CASSLDRFPRAGGSYEQYF. The CDR3 DNA reads TGTGCCAGCAGCTTGGATAGATTTCCACGCGCCGGCGGCTCCTACGAGCAGTACTTC. The rearrangement uses TRBV5-6 and TRBJ2-7; no clear D gene. Germline-derived CDR1 and CDR2 are SGHDT and YYEEEE. V was pared by 0 bases and J by 0 bases, with 22 bases between. The CDR3 consists of 19 residues. The variable domain in full, with the rest retrieved from reference TRBV5-6 and TRBJ2-7, is DAGVTQSPTHLIKTRGQQVTLRCSPKSGHDTVSWYQQALGQGPQFIFQYYEEEERQRGNFPDRFSGHQFPNYSSELNVNALLLGDSALYLCASSLDRFPRAGGSYEQYFGPGTRLTVT.

The rearrangement joins TRBV30 to TRBJ2-3; no clear D. The CDR3 sequence is 10 residues long. The germline V gene encodes CDR1 GTSNPN and CDR2 SVGIG (reference sequence). The ends were cut back, 5 bases at V and 6 bases at J, with 6 bases in the middle. CDR3 loop: CAWAVDTQYF. CDR3 bases: TGTGCCTGGGCTGTGGATACGCAGTATTTT.

The chain combines TRBV15 with TRBJ1-1; the match to TRBD1 covers 10 bases. CDR3 length: 14 residues. Germline V CDR1 and CDR2: LNHNV, YYDKDF (reference sequence). Trimming cost V 8 bases and J 4 bases; bases outside gene matches: 7. The CDR3 is CATFDRGLGTEAFF. CDR3 nucleotide sequence: TGTGCCACCTTCGACAGGGGGCTTGGCACTGAAGCTTTCTTT.

The chain carries TRBV4-1 and TRBJ2-7; perhaps TRBD2 as D (5 bases). This CDR3 comprises 15 residues. V was clipped by 5 bases and J by 2 bases, with 16 bases between them. The germline gives CDR1 MGHRA, CDR2 YSYEKL. CDR3 DNA: TGCGCCAGCAGCATTACTAGTTCTCCCGCCTACGAGCAGTACTTC. This codes for CASSITSSPAYEQYF.

CDR3 coding DNA: TGTGCCAGTAGTAGCCTCGAGTGGCGCACAGATACGCAGTATTTT. Amino acids: CASSSLEWRTDTQYF. The V call is TRBV19, the J call TRBJ2-3; D gene unclear. Trimming shortened V by 4 bases and J by 1 base, and 12 bases separated the two germline ends. This CDR3 is built from 15 residues. Looked up from germline, CDR1 is LNHDA and CDR2 is SQIVND (reference sequence).

This chain joins TRBV25-1 and TRBJ2-7; 9 bases line up with TRBD1. The CDR3 extends over 13 amino acids. Per the germline V gene, CDR1 is MGHDK and CDR2 is SYGVNS. V shed 10 bases, J shed 2 bases, and the junction held 6 bases outside the gene matches. The CDR3 region is CAIGTGTPYEQYF. CDR3 in DNA: TGTGCCATCGGGACAGGGACTCCCTACGAGCAGTACTTC.

The rearrangement joins TRBV15 to TRBJ2-7; the match to TRBD2 covers 7 bases. Germline assignment: CDR1 LNHNV and CDR2 YYDKDF (reference sequence). The CDR3 covers 15 residues. Unmatched junction bases numbered 7, after V lost 4 bases and J lost 1 base. The CDR3, as DNA: TGTGCCACCAGCACCGAGGCGGGAGCATCCTACGAGCAGTACTTC. Protein: CATSTEAGASYEQYF.

V is TRBV6-4 and J is TRBJ2-1; 7 nucleotides align to TRBD2. The CDR3 covers 15 residues. Losses at the gene ends were 3 bases for V and 7 bases for J; bases not matched to a gene: 9. From germline, CDR1 is MRHNA and CDR2 SNTAGT. Here the CDR3 DNA reads TGTGCCAGCAGTGAGGAAGCCAGCGGGAAAAATGAGCAGTTCTTC. It codes for CASSEEASGKNEQFF.

The gene calls are TRBV6-5 and TRBJ1-1, with D hard to call. Germline loops: CDR1 MNHEY, CDR2 SVGAGI. The V end lost 5 bases, the J end lost 2 bases, and 9 bases lay between the germline ends. CDR3 length equals 13 residues. CDR3 bases: TGTGCCAGCAGTCCTAACACCAACACTGAAGCTTTCTTT. Protein sequence: CASSPNTNTEAFF.

The V and J genes are TRBV30 and TRBJ2-3; possible D gene TRBD2, 6 bases. Trimming shortened V by 0 bases and J by 2 bases, and 15 bases separated the two germline ends. CDR3 length: 16 residues. CDR1 is GTSNPN, CDR2 SVGIG, per germline (reference sequence). The CDR3 DNA sequence: TGTGCCTGGAGTGTAGGAACTAGCAGAATCACAGATACGCAGTATTTT. Encoded protein: CAWSVGTSRITDTQYF.

The genes are TRBV19 and TRBJ1-5; D not certain. The CDR3 loop spans 12 amino acids. V was trimmed by 4 bases and J by 9 bases, leaving 10 bases between them. From germline, CDR1 is LNHDA and CDR2 SQIVND (reference sequence). CDR3 loop: CASSNSPWPQHF. For the CDR3, the DNA is TGTGCCAGTAGTAACAGTCCCTGGCCCCAGCATTTT.

The chain carries TRBV20-1 and TRBJ2-3; D unclear. The CDR3 has 15 residues. Trimming took 0 bases from V and 4 from J, leaving 14 bases between them. The germline CDR1 and CDR2 sequences are DFQATT and SNEGSKA (reference sequence). CDR3 protein: CSARDLGVEADTQYF. The CDR3 bases are TGCAGTGCTAGAGATCTTGGGGTAGAGGCAGATACGCAGTATTTT.

The chain combines TRBV13 with TRBJ2-7; 8 bases match TRBD1. V trimming: 3 bases; J trimming: 6 bases; junction bases outside the gene matches: 10. This CDR3 is built from 15 residues. Germline-derived CDR1 and CDR2 are PRHDT and FYEKMQ (reference sequence). In nucleotides, the CDR3 is TGTGCCAGCAGCTTCTTCGCAGGGGGCTCTGCCGAGCAGTACTTC. It codes for CASSFFAGGSAEQYF.

This chain links TRBV12-3 or TRBV12-4 with TRBJ2-5; D might be TRBD1 (5 bases). The CDR3 totals 13 residues. V lost 3 bases and J lost 3, with 8 bases in between. For the CDR3, the DNA is TGTGCCAGCAGTTTTAGACAGAAAGAGACCCAGTACTTC. This gives the protein CASSFRQKETQYF.

J is TRBJ1-1 and V is TRBV30, with 8 bases matching TRBD1. The CDR3 has 13 amino acids. V trimming: 8 bases; J trimming: 1 base; junction bases outside the gene matches: 6. Germline V gene lookup returns CDR1 GTSNPN and CDR2 SVGIG (reference sequence). The CDR3 sequence: CAGYRGGNTEAFF. The CDR3 DNA reads TGTGCCGGTTACAGGGGGGGGAACACTGAAGCTTTCTTT.

The genes are TRBV6-5 and TRBJ2-7, with a weak D call TRBD2 (6 bases). With 5 bases removed from V and 6 bases from J, the gap between germline ends came to 8 bases. This CDR3 spans 11 amino acids. Per the germline V gene, CDR1 is MNHEY and CDR2 is SVGAGI. In nucleotides, the CDR3 is TGTGCCAGCAGTCGGCGGGGCGAGCAGTACTTC. It is translated as CASSRRGEQYF.

V usage is TRBV6-1 and J usage is TRBJ1-2; the D is unclear. CDR1 MNHNS and CDR2 SASEGT come from the germline V gene. The CDR3 runs to 13 residues. V was cut by 1 base and J by 4 bases, with 7 bases left in between. CDR3 in amino acids: CASSEGTAYGYTF. The CDR3 DNA reads TGTGCCAGCAGTGAAGGTACGGCCTATGGCTACACCTTC.

The gene calls are TRBV20-1 and TRBJ2-1, with D maybe TRBD1 (6 bases). The CDR3 runs 14 residues. V was clipped by 5 bases and J by 5 bases, with 16 bases between them. CDR1 and CDR2 (germline): DFQATT, SNEGSKA (reference sequence). The CDR3 is CSAGDRDTNNEQFF. The CDR3 DNA sequence: TGCAGTGCTGGCGACCGGGACACTAACAATGAGCAGTTCTTC.

J is TRBJ1-1 and V is TRBV4-1, with D possibly TRBD1 on 5 matching bases. The CDR3 consists of 14 residues. Germline V CDR1 and CDR2: MGHRA, YSYEKL. V lost 0 bases and J 4 bases, leaving 9 bases between the germline ends. CDR3 residues: CASSQDGGATEAFF. The CDR3 bases are TGCGCCAGCAGCCAAGATGGCGGGGCCACTGAAGCTTTCTTT.

The CDR3 loop is CASSLGTGDHEQYF. In nucleotides, the CDR3 is TGTGCCAGCAGTTTAGGGACAGGGGACCACGAGCAGTACTTC. The chain recombines TRBV27 with TRBJ2-7; 10 bases are a match to TRBD1. Germline CDR1 reads MNHEY; CDR2 reads SMNVEV (reference sequence). The CDR3 loop spans 14 amino acids. V gave up 2 bases and J gave up 5 bases; unmatched junction bases: 3.

The chain has TRBV27 and TRBJ2-7, with 9 bases that match TRBD2. J gave up 2 bases and V 5 bases, and 10 bases lay outside the gene matches. The CDR3 is made up of 16 amino acids. Germline loops: CDR1 MNHEY, CDR2 SMNVEV (reference sequence). DNA of the CDR3: TGTGCCAGCAGTCCCACTTTCCTAGCGGGGACCTACGAGCAGTACTTC. This codes for CASSPTFLAGTYEQYF.

CDR3 loop: CASSLRGGYNEQFF. In nucleotides, the CDR3 is TGTGCCAGTAGTCTGCGGGGGGGCTACAATGAGCAGTTCTTC. The J gene is TRBJ2-1, the V gene TRBV19; 9 positions match TRBD2. V lost 5 bases to trimming and J lost 3 bases; unmatched junction nucleotides: 2. The CDR3 has 14 residues. Germline values: CDR1 LNHDA, CDR2 SQIVND (reference sequence).

The chain couples TRBV7-9 to TRBJ1-1; no firm D call. This CDR3 is 11 amino acids long. The germline V gene encodes CDR1 SEHNR and CDR2 FQNEAQ (reference sequence). The V end lost 8 bases, the J end lost 4 bases, and 8 bases lay between the germline ends. The DNA of the CDR3 is TGTGCCAGCGTCTCCGGCACTGAAGCTTTCTTT. Amino acid sequence: CASVSGTEAFF.

The V and J genes are TRBV7-9 and TRBJ2-2; D ambiguous. Germline CDR1 SEHNR, CDR2 FQNEAQ (reference sequence). The V gene lost 2 bases and the J gene lost 2 bases, with 6 bases spanning the gap. This CDR3 is built from 14 residues. CDR3 sequence (DNA): TGTGCCAGCAGCTTAATCCACAACACCGGGGAGCTGTTTTTT. Translation: CASSLIHNTGELFF.

This chain joins TRBV21-1 and TRBJ1-1; the D call of TRBD1 is as the table states it, not checked on the DNA. TRBV21-1 is shown as a pseudogene. The CDR3 spans 17 residues. The DNA for the CDR3 is TGTGCCAGCAGCAAACTGCAGTGGGAGAGGATCGACACTGAAGCTTTCTTT. This translates into CASSKLQWERIDTEAFF.

V gene TRBV20-1 combines with J gene TRBJ2-7, with D possibly TRBD1 on 5 matching bases. CDR1 and CDR2 (germline): DFQATT, SNEGSKA (reference sequence). This CDR3 is built from 14 residues. Trimming left V 0 bases short and J 3 bases short, with 12 bases between. The CDR3 sequence: CSARDLKTDYEQYF. The CDR3 bases are TGCAGTGCTAGAGACCTAAAGACAGACTACGAGCAGTACTTC.

The V gene is TRBV6-5, the J gene TRBJ1-5; perhaps TRBD1 as D (6 bases). The V gene's germline CDR1 is MNHEY and CDR2 SVGAGI. CDR3 size: 15 residues. Trimming took off 0 bases at V and 7 bases at J, with 13 bases between the two ends. CDR3 residues: CASSYSMSGEQPQHF. The DNA of the CDR3 is TGTGCCAGCAGTTACTCGATGTCAGGGGAACAGCCCCAGCATTTT.

V is TRBV27 and J is TRBJ2-1, with TRBD2 matching 7 bases. Germline CDR1 and CDR2: MNHEY and SMNVEV (reference sequence). This CDR3 region has 14 residues. The junction had 10 bases not matched to a gene; V was cut back by 6 bases and J by 8 bases. For the CDR3, the DNA is TGTGCCAGCAGCCCGGGACTACTCCTAGATGAGCAGTTCTTC. This gives the protein CASSPGLLLDEQFF.

This rearrangement joins TRBV6-4 to TRBJ2-1, with TRBD2 matching over 8 bases. The CDR3 extends over 16 amino acids. After removal of 4 bases from V and 7 bases from J, the junction contained 12 bases not matched to a gene. Germline CDR1 and CDR2: MRHNA and SNTAGT. The CDR3 DNA is TGTGCCAGCAGTGTATTAGCGGGCGCGGGGGGAAATGAGCAGTTCTTC. Residues: CASSVLAGAGGNEQFF.

The rearrangement links TRBV20-1 to TRBJ2-7; 7 bases map to TRBD1. The trim removed 6 bases at V and 1 base at J, leaving 12 bases unmatched. This CDR3 region has 15 residues. Germline-derived CDR1 and CDR2 are DFQATT and SNEGSKA (reference sequence). The CDR3 here is CSAELKYRGSYEQYF. The CDR3 coding sequence is TGCAGTGCCGAGCTAAAGTACAGGGGTTCCTACGAGCAGTACTTC.